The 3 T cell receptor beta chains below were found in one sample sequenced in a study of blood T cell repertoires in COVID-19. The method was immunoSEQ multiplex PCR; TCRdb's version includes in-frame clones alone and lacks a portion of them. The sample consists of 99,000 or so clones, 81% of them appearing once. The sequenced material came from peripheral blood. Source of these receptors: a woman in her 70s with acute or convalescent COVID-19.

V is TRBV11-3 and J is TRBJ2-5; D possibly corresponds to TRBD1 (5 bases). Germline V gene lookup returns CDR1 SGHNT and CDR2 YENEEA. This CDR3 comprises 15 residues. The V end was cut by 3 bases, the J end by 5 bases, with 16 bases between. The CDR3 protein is CASSFGRGAGETQYF. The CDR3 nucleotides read TGTGCCAGCAGCTTCGGAAGGGGCGCCGGGGAGACCCAGTACTTC. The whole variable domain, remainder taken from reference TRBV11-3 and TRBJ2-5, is EAGVVQSPRYKIIEKKQPVAFWCNPISGHNTLYWYLQNLGQGPELLIRYENEEAVDDSQLPKDRFSAERLKGVDSTLKIQPAELGDSAVYLCASSFGRGAGETQYFGPGTRLLVL.

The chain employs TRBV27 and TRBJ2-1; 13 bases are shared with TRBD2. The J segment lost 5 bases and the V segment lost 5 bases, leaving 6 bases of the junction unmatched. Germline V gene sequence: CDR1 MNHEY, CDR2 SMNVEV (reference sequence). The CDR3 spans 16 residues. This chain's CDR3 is CASSELAGGLNNEQFF. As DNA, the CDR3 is TGTGCCAGCAGTGAACTAGCGGGAGGGCTTAACAATGAGCAGTTCTTC.

The CDR3 region is CASSPWGEADTQYF. In DNA form, the CDR3 reads TGTGCCAGCAGCCCCTGGGGGGAGGCAGATACGCAGTATTTT. This chain links TRBV7-9 with TRBJ2-3; tentatively, D is TRBD2 (6 bases). The CDR3 totals 14 residues. Per the germline V gene, CDR1 is SEHNR and CDR2 is FQNEAQ (reference sequence). V shed 5 bases and J shed 4 bases, with 13 bases lying between them. The full variable domain, in which reference TRBV7-9 and TRBJ2-3 provide the parts outside the CDR3, is DTGVSQNPRHKITKRGQNVTFRCDPISEHNRLYWYRQTLGQGPEFLTYFQNEAQLEKSRLLSDRFSAERPKGSFSTLEIQRTEQGDSAMYLCASSPWGEADTQYFGPGTRLTVL.